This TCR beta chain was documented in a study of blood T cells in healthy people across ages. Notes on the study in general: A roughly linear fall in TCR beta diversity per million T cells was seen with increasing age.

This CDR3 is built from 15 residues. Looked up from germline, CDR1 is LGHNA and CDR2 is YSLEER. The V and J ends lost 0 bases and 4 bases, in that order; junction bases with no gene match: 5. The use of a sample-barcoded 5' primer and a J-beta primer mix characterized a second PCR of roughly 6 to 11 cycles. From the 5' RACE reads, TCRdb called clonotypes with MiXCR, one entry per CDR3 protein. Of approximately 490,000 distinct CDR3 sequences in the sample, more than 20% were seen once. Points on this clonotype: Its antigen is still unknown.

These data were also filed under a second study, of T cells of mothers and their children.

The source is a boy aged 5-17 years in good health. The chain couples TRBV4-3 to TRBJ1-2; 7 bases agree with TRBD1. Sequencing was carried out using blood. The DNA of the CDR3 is TGCGCCAGCAGCCAAGAAGCAGGGGGGGGCTATGGCTACACCTTC. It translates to CASSQEAGGGYGYTF.